This T cell receptor beta chain was recorded in a study of T cell repertoires in cytomegalovirus infection. The study's findings and limits: Identification of carriers of CMV plus the relevant HLA was achieved through cumulative public TCR beta family frequency. CMV-specific TCR beta clonotypes restricted by HLA-C were the ones dominating the ex vivo response.

This clonotype was counted many times. Its antigen is as yet unknown. TCRdb ran MiXCR on the reads and lists one entry per CDR3 protein. The repertoire consists of approximately 180,000 distinct CDR3 sequences, with 8% to 10% occurring once and the leading ten covering about 4.6%. Deletions cut 2 bases from V and 4 bases from J, with 11 bases between. This CDR3 has 15 residues. CDR1 is MNHNS, CDR2 SASEGT, per germline. This clonotype originated in a human donor in good health (CMV status not recorded). Some clones in this sample may be carry-over from other donors' samples. The specimen was PBMCs. V usage is TRBV6-1 and J usage is TRBJ2-2; perhaps TRBD2 as D (6 bases). CDR3 in DNA: TGTGCCAGCAGTGAATTTTTGGGGGGCACCGGGGAGCTGTTTTTT. Translating it yields CASSEFLGGTGELFF.